This passage covers 8 T cell receptor beta chains from one sample sequenced in a study of fetal regulatory T cell absence and autoimmunity (dated by TCRdb to 2016 to 2017). The library was made by the immunoSEQ multiplex PCR assay. In TCRdb, the immuneACCESS table is reduced to in-frame sequences with V and J assigned. These tables do not hold every clone; where another copy was compared, an unresolved V gene accounts for under half, and the others remain unexplained. The sample table holds some 87,000 clones, of which approximately 79% were seen once. The ten biggest clones cover about 2.1% of the sample. Sequencing was performed on pancreas tissue. The receptors here all came from a male donor with IPEX syndrome.

This clone was seen more than once but under ten times. The gene calls are TRBV2 and TRBJ2-7, with a possible D match to TRBD1 (6 bases). Germline V gives CDR1 SNHLY, CDR2 FYNNEI. Between the trimmed V and J ends, which lost 8 bases and 8 bases, there was a span of 16 bases. The CDR3 covers 12 residues. As DNA, the CDR3 is TGTGCCAGCCCCCCGACCAGGGACAAGCAGTACTTC. Translation gives CASPPTRDKQYF.

This clone was seen only a few times. This chain links TRBV5-3 with TRBJ2-7; no clear D. TRBV5-3 has ORF status, its function being uncertain. The CDR3 is made up of 10 amino acids. Trimming removed 3 bases at V and 7 bases at J, with 5 bases between. CDR3 region: CARSCLEQYF. The CDR3 DNA is TGTGCCAGAAGCTGCTTGGAGCAGTACTTC.

This clone was picked up a small number of times. V and J are TRBV13 and TRBJ1-2; D is unclear. CDR1 is PRHDT, CDR2 FYEKMQ, per germline (reference sequence). V was clipped by 0 bases and J by 4 bases, with 3 bases between them. CDR3 length: 12 residues. CDR3 region: CASSLGTYGYTF. CDR3 bases: TGTGCCAGCAGCTTAGGCACCTATGGCTACACCTTC.

V and J are TRBV4-1 and TRBJ1-2; D call uncertain. In germline, CDR1 is MGHRA, CDR2 YSYEKL. CDR3 length: 14 amino acids. V was cut by 2 bases and J by 3 bases, with 10 bases left in between. DNA of the CDR3: TGCGCCAGCAGCCAACTCATACGGGACTATGGCTACACCTTC. Translating gives CASSQLIRDYGYTF.

The sample holds a few counts of this clone. The genes are TRBV30 and TRBJ2-2; tentatively, D is TRBD2 (5 bases). Germline V gives CDR1 GTSNPN, CDR2 SVGIG (reference sequence). The CDR3 covers 11 residues. The V end lost 8 bases, the J end lost 4 bases, and 8 bases lay between the germline ends. The CDR3 here is CALTSTGELFF. The CDR3 DNA follows: TGTGCCCTTACTAGCACCGGGGAGCTGTTTTTT.

The chain joins TRBV4-1 to TRBJ2-7; either TRBD1 or TRBD2 may fit D (5 bases each). CDR1 and CDR2 (germline): MGHRA, YSYEKL. The V end lost 4 bases, the J end lost 6 bases, and 16 bases lay between the germline ends. CDR3 size: 14 residues. This CDR3 is CASSRIHRGAEQYF. The CDR3 nucleotides are TGCGCCAGCAGCCGAATCCATCGGGGCGCCGAGCAGTACTTC.

This chain connects TRBV11-3 to TRBJ2-1; TRBD2 matches at 10 bases. CDR1 is SGHNT and CDR2 is YENEEA in the germline V gene. The junction had 10 bases not matched to a gene; V was cut back by 4 bases and J by 13 bases. The CDR3 spans 14 residues. As DNA, the CDR3 is TGTGCCAGCAGCTCGGGACTAGCGCCCCACGCACAGTTCTTC. Translating it yields CASSSGLAPHAQFF.

This clone was recorded once. The chain recombines TRBV7-2 with TRBJ1-3; a possible D gene is TRBD1 (5 bases). Trimming cost V 0 bases and J 4 bases, with 7 bases left between them. The germline V gene encodes CDR1 SGHTA and CDR2 FQGNSA. The CDR3 loop spans 14 amino acids. This CDR3 is CASSLAAGGNTIYF. The CDR3 DNA reads as TGTGCCAGCAGCTTAGCGGCAGGGGGAAACACCATATATTTT.